The sequence of this T cell receptor beta chain was determined in a study of T cells in Graves' hyperthyroidism and ophthalmopathy. The table lists this clonotype with a few counts. Its antigen remains unidentified. General study results and limits: Model output signaled ophthalmopathy a median about 6.3 months ahead of onset.

From RNA transcripts, TCR beta CDR3 regions were amplified. A set of HTBI primers served as the primers for a first-round RT-PCR of the TCR CDR3. TCRdb used MiXCR to reprocess the multiplex PCR reads, holding one entry per CDR3 protein. The sample carries over 700,000 distinct CDR3 sequences, 35% recorded once. Germline values: CDR1 KGHDR, CDR2 SFDVKD. The V end lost 6 bases, the J end lost 3 bases, and 19 bases lay between the germline ends. This CDR3 region has 16 residues. V and J are TRBV24-1 and TRBJ1-1; D is possibly TRBD1 (6 bases). Sequenced input: blood. The receptor comes from a woman aged 40 to 55 with Graves' hyperthyroidism. The CDR3 is CATSPAGGGQDTEAFF. CDR3 DNA sequence: TGTGCCACCAGTCCCGCGGGGGGCGGGCAAGACACTGAAGCTTTCTTT.